This TCR beta chain was found in a study of blood T cell repertoires in COVID-19. TCRdb's copy holds only in-frame clones and misses some; the assay was immunoSEQ multiplex PCR. The data show a few hundred thousand clones, around 86% seen once. Sample: peripheral blood. The sequence came from a man at least 80 years old with acute or convalescent COVID-19.

The CDR3 sequence: CASSQAGGAGEQFF. The CDR3 nucleotides are TGTGCCAGCAGCCAAGCCGGGGGGGCCGGTGAGCAGTTCTTC. The chain has TRBV3-1 (or the pseudogene TRBV3-2) and TRBJ2-1, with 8 bases aligning to TRBD2. The CDR3 contains 14 residues. Germline values: CDR1 LGHDT, CDR2 YNNKEL (reference sequence). V lost 1 base and J lost 9; bases outside the gene matches: 5.